The clone carrying this T cell receptor (beta chain) has more than one count but fewer than ten. Its antigen is undetermined. The data stem from a study of molecular identifiers for immune sequencing clone quantification. The wider study: Replicates involved a five-way split of RNA from roughly 21,000 or 96,000 naive CD8 cells, with sequencing of four.

Study-wide results and caveats: Among effectors, clones above 20 RNA copies held over 98% of molecules; among naive cells, under 1%.

The length of the CDR3 is 15 residues. From germline, CDR1 is SGDLS and CDR2 YYNGEE. V was pared by 0 bases and J by 10 bases, with 17 bases between. Bulk TCR libraries were made with methods that had been previously described and with listed TCR primers. A single record per CDR3 protein comes from TCRdb applying MiXCR to the PCR reads. This repertoire shows hundreds of thousands of distinct CDR3 sequences, about 25% found once; its top ten account for roughly 0.83%. Naive CD8 library inputs spanned 20,000 to 1,000,000 sorted cells and 10%, 30% or 50% RNA. The sequence was collected from a human donor in good health. Some libraries in this study had Jurkat cell RNA spiked in. Sequencing input: naive CD8+ T cells from blood, with Jurkat cell RNA spiked in. Subset denoted: FACS-sorted CD8+CD4-CCR7+CD45RA+ naive T cells. The chain couples TRBV9 to TRBJ2-1; D not certain. The chain's CDR3 is CASSVDSYRNQEQFF. CDR3 bases: TGTGCCAGCAGCGTAGACAGTTACCGTAATCAGGAGCAGTTCTTC.